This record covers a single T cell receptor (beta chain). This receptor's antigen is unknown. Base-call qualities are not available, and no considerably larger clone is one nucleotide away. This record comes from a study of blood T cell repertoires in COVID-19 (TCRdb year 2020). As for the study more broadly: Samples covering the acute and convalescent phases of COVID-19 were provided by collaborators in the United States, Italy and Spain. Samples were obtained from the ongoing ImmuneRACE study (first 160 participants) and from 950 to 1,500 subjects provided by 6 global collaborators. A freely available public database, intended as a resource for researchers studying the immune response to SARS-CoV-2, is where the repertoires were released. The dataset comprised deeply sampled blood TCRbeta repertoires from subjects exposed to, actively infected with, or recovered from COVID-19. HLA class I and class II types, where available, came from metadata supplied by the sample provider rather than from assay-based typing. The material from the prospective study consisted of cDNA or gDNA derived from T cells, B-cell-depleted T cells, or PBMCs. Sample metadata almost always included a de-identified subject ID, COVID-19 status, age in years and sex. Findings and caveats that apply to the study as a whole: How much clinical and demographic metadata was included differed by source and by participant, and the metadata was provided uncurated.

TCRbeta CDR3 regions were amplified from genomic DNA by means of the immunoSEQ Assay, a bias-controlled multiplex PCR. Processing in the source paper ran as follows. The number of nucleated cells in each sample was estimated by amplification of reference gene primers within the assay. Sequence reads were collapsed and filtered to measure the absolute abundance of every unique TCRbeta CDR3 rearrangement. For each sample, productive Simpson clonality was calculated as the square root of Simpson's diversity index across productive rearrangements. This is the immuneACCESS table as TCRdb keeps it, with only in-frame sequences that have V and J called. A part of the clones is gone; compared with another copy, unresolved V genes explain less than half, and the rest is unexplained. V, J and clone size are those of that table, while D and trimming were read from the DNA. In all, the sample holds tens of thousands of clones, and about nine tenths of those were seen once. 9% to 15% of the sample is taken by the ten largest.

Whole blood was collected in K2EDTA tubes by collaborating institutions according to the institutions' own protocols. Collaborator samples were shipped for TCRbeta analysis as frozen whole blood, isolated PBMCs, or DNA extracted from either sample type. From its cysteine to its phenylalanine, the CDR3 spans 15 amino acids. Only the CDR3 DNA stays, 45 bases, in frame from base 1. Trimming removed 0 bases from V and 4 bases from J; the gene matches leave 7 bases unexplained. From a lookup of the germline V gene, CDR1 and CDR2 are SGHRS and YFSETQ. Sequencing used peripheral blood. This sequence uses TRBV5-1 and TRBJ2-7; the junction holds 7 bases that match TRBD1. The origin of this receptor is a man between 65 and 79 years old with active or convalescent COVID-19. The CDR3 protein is CASSLDRDRLYEQYF. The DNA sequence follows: TGCGCCAGCAGCTTGGACCGGGACAGATTATACGAGCAGTACTTC.